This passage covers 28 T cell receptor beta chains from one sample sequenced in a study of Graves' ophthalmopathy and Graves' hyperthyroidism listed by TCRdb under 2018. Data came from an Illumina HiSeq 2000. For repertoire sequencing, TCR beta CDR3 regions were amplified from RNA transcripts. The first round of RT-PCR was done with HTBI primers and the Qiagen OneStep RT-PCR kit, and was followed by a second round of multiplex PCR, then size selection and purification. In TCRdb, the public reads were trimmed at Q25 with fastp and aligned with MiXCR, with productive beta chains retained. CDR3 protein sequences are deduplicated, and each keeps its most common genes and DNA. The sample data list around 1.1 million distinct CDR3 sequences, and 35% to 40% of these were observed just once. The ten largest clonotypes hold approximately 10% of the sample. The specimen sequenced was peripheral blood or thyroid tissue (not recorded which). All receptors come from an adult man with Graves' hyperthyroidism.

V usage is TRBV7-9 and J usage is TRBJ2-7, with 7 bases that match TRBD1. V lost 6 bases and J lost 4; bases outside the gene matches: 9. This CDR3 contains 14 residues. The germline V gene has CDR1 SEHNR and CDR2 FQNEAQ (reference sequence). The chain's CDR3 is CASSLGQWNYEQYF. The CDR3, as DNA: TGTGCCAGCAGTCTGGGACAGTGGAATTACGAGCAGTACTTC.

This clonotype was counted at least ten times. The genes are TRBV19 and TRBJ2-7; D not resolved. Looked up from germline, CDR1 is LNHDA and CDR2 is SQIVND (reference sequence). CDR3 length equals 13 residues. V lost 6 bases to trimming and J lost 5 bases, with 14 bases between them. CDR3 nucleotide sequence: TGTGCCAGTAGCCTGGCCGTGGTGGACGAGCAGTACTTC. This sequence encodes CASSLAVVDEQYF.

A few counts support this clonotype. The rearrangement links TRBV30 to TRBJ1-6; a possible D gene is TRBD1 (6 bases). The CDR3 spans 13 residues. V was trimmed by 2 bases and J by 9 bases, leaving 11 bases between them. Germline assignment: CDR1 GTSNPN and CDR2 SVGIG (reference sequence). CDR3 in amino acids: CAWSTGAPSPLHF. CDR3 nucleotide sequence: TGTGCCTGGAGTACGGGGGCACCTTCACCCCTCCACTTT.

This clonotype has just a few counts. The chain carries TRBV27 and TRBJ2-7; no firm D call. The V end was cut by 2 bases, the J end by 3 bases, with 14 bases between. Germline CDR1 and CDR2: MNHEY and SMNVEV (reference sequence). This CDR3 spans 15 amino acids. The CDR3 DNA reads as TGTGCCAGCAGTTTAGAGTCCGGATACATCTACGAGCAGTACTTC. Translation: CASSLESGYIYEQYF.

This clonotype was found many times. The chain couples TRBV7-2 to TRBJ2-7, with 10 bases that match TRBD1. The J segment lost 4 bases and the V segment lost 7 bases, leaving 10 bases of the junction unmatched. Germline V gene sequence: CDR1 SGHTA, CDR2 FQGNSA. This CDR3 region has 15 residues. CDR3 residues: CASMKEGQGLYEQYF. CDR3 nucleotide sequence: TGTGCCAGCATGAAAGAGGGACAGGGGCTATACGAGCAGTACTTC.

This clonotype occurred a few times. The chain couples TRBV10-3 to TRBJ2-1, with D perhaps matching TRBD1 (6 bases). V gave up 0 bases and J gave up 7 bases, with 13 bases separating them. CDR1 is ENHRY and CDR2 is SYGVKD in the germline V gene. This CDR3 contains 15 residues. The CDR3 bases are TGTGCCATCAGTGAGTCCGTTACAGGGTTGAATGAGCAGTTCTTC. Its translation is CAISESVTGLNEQFF.

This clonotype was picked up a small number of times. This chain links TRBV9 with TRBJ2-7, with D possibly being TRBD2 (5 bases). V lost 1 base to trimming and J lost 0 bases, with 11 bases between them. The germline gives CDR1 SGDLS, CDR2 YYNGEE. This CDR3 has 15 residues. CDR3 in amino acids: CASSVSGTSSYEQYF. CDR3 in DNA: TGTGCCAGCAGCGTAAGCGGAACAAGCTCCTACGAGCAGTACTTC.

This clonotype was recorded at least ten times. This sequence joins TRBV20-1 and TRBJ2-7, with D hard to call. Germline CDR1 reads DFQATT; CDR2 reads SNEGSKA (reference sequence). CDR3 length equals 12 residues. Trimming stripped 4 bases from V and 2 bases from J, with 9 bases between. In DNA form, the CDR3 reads TGCAGTGCTATTCCAGAGACCTACGAGCAGTACTTC. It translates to CSAIPETYEQYF.

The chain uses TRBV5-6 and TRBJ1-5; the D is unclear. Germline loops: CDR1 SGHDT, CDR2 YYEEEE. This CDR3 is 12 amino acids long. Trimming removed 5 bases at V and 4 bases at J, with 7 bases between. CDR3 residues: CASRFLNQPQHF. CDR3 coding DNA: TGTGCCAGCAGGTTCCTAAATCAGCCCCAGCATTTT.

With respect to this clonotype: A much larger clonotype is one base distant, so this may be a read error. The CDR3 protein is CASSIVGGIGNRPQHF. CDR3 nucleotide sequence: TGTGCCAGTAGTATAGTTGGGGGCATCGGCAATCGGCCCCAGCATTTT. The rearrangement links TRBV19 to TRBJ1-5; weak D call: TRBD1 (6 bases). Germline lookup yields CDR1 LNHDA and CDR2 SQIVND (reference sequence). This CDR3 contains 16 residues. The full variable domain, in which reference TRBV19 and TRBJ1-5 provide the parts outside the CDR3, is DGGITQSPKYLFRKEGQNVTLSCEQNLNHDAMYWYRQDPGQGLRLIYYSQIVNDFQKGDIAEGYSVSREKKESFPLTVTSAQKNPTAFYLCASSIVGGIGNRPQHFGDGTRLSIL.

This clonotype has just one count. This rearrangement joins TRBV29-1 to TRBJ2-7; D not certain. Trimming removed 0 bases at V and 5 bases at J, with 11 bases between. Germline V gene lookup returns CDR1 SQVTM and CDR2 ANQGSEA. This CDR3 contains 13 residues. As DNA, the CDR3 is TGCAGCGTTGAAGAGGACCCCTCTGACGAGCAGTACTTC. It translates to CSVEEDPSDEQYF.

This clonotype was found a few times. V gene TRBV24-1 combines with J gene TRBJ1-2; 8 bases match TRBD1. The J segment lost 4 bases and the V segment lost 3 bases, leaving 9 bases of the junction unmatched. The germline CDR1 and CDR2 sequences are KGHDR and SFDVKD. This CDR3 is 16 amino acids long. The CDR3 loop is CATSDPGTGVGYGYTF. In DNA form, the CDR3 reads TGTGCCACCAGTGATCCGGGGACAGGAGTAGGCTATGGCTACACCTTC.

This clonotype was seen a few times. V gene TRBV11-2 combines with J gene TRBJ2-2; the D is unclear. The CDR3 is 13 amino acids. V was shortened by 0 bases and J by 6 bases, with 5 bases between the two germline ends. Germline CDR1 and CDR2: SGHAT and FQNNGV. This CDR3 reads CASSLEYAGELFF. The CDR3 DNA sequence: TGTGCCAGCAGCTTAGAATACGCCGGGGAGCTGTTTTTT.

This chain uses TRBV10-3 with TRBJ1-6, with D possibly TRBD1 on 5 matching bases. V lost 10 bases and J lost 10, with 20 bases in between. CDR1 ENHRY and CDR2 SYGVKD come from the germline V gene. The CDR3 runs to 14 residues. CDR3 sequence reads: CASRTFREGSPLHF. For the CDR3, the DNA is TGTGCCAGCAGAACCTTCAGGGAAGGATCACCCCTCCACTTT.

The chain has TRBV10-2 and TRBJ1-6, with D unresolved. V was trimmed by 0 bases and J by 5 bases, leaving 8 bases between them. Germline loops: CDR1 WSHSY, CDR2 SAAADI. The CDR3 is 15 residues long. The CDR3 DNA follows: TGCGCCAGCAGTGAGTCCGAGCTAGATAATTCACCCCTCCACTTT. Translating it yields CASSESELDNSPLHF.

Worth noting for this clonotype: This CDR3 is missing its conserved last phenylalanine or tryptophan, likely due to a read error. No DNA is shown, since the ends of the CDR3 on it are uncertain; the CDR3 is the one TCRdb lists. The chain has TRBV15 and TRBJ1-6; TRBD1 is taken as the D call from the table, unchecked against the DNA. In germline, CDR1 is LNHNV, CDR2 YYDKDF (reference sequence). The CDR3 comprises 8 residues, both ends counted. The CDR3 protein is CATSRDGR.

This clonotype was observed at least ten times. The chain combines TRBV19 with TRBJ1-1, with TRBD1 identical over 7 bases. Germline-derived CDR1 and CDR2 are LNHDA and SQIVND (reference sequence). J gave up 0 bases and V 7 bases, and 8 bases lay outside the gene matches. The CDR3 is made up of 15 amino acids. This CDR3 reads CASKISGQMNTEAFF. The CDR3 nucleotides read TGTGCCAGTAAGATATCGGGACAGATGAACACTGAAGCTTTCTTT.

The CDR3 loop reads CASSLAASGELFF. The DNA for the CDR3 is TGTGCCAGCAGCTTAGCGGCGAGCGGGGAGCTGTTTTTT. The chain joins TRBV7-9 to TRBJ2-2, with unresolved D. Germline values: CDR1 SEHNR, CDR2 FQNEAQ (reference sequence). This CDR3 spans 13 amino acids. V was clipped by 0 bases and J by 7 bases, with 6 bases between them.

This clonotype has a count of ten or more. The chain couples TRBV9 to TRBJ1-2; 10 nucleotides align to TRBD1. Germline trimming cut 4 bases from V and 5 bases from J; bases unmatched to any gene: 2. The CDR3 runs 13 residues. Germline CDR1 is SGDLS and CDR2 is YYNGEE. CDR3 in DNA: TGTGCCAGCAGCCAGGACAGGGGGTATGGCTACACCTTC. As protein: CASSQDRGYGYTF.

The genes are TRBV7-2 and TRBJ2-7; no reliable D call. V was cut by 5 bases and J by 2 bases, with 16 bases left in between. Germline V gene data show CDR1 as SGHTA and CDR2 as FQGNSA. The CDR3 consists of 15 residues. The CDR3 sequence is CASSQVQSPTYEQYF. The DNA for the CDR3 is TGTGCCAGCAGCCAAGTCCAGTCACCCACCTACGAGCAGTACTTC.

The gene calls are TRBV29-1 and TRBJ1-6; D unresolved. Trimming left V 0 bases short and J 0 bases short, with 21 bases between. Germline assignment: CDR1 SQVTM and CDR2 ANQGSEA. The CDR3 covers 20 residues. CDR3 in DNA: TGCAGCGTTGAAGATCGGGGAACGAGCTCTGGAAACTCCTATAATTCACCCCTCCACTTT. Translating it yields CSVEDRGTSSGNSYNSPLHF.

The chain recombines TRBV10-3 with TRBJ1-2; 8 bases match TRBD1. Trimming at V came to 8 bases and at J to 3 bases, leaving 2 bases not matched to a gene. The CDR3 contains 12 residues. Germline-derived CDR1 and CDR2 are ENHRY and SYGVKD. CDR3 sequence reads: CAIGTGHYGYTF. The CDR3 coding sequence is TGTGCCATCGGGACAGGACACTATGGCTACACCTTC.

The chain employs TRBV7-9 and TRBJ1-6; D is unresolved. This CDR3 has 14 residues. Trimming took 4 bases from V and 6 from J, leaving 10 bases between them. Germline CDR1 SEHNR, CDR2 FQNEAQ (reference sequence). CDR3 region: CASSSESGNSPLHF. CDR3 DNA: TGTGCCAGCAGCTCCGAATCCGGTAATTCACCCCTCCACTTT.

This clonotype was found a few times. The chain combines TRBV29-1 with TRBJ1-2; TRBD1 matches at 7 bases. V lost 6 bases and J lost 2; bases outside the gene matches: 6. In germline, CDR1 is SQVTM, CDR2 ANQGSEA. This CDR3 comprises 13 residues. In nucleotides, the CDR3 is TGCAGCGTAATGGCGACAGGGAACTATGGCTACACCTTC. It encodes CSVMATGNYGYTF.

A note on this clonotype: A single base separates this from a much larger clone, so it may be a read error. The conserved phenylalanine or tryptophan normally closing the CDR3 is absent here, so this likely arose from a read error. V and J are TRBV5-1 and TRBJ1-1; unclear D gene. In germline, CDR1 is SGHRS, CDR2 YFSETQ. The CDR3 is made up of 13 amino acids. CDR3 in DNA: TGTGCCAGCAGCTTGCACCAGACCACTGAAGCTTTCCTT. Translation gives CASSLHQTTEAFL.

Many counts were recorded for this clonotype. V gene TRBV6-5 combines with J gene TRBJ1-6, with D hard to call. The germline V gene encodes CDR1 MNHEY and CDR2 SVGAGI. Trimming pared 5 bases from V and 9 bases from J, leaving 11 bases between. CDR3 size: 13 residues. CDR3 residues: CASSREFGSPLHF. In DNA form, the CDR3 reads TGTGCCAGCAGTCGGGAATTTGGTTCACCCCTCCACTTT.

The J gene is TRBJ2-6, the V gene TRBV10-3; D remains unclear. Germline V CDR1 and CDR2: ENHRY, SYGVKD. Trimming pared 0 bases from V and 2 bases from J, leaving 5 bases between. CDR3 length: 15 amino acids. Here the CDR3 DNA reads TGTGCCATCAGTGAGTCGCTTACTGGGGCCAACGTCCTGACTTTC. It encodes CAISESLTGANVLTF.

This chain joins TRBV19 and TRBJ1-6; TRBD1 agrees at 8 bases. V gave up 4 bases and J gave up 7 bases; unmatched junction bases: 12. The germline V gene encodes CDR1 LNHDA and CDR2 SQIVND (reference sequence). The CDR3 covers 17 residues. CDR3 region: CASSTRIGTGENSPLHF. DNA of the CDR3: TGTGCCAGTAGTACCCGAATCGGGACAGGTGAAAATTCACCCCTCCACTTT.